This TCR beta chain originates from a study of blood T cell repertoires in COVID-19. Whole-study context: Samples representing acute and convalescent COVID-19 were sourced from the United States, Italy and Spain.

In the authors' methods: From reference gene primer amplification, estimates of nucleated cell counts were derived. Sequencing used immunoSEQ multiplex PCR; TCRdb keeps in-frame clones, though not all of them. The D gene and trimming were derived from the DNA, and the V and J assignments and clone size from that table. Altogether about 200,000 clones are present, about 82% being singletons, with the ten largest covering around 6%. The length of the CDR3 is 12 residues. Germline assignment: CDR1 SGDLS and CDR2 YYNGEE. Trimming pared 1 base from V and 4 bases from J, leaving 6 bases between. The TCR originated in a man aged 35 to 55 with acute COVID-19. The genes are TRBV9 and TRBJ2-7, with D perhaps TRBD1 (6 bases). Sequencing input: PBMCs or T cells enriched from blood (not recorded which). CDR3 in amino acids: CASSVTGYEQYF. DNA for the CDR3: TGTGCCAGCAGCGTAACAGGGTACGAGCAGTACTTC. Full variable domain (outside the CDR3, taken from reference TRBV9 and TRBJ2-7): DSGVTQTPKHLITATGQRVTLRCSPRSGDLSVYWYQQSLDQGLQFLIQYYNGEERAKGNILERFSAQQFPDLHSELNLSSLELGDSALYFCASSVTGYEQYFGPGTRLTVT.